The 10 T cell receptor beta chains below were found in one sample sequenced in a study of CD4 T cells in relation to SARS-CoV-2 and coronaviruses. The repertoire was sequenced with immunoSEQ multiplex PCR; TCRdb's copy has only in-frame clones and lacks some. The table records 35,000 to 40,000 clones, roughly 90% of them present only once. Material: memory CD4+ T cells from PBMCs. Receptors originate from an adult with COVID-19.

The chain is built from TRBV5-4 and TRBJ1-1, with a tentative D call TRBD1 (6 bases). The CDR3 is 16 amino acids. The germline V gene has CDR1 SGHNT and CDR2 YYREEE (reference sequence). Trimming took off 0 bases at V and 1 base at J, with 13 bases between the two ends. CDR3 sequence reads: CASSLAPVGGNTEAFF. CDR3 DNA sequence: TGTGCCAGCAGCTTGGCTCCGGTAGGGGGGAACACTGAAGCTTTCTTT.

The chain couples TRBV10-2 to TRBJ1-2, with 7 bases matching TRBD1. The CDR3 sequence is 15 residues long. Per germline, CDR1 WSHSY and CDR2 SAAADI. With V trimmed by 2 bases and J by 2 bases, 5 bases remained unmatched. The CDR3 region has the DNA TGCGCCAGCAGTGAGACCGCGACAGGGAACTATGGCTACACCTTC. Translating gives CASSETATGNYGYTF.

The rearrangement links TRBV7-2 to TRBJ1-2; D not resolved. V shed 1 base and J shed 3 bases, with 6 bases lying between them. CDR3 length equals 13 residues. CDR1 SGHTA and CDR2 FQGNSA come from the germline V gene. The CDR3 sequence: CASSLGRYYGYTF. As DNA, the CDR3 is TGTGCCAGCAGCTTAGGACGGTACTATGGCTACACCTTC.

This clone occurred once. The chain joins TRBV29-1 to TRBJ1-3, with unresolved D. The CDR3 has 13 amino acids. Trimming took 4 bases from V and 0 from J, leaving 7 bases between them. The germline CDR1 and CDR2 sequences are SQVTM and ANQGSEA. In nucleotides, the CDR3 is TGCAGCGTTGTGGAACACTCTGGAAACACCATATATTTT. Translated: CSVVEHSGNTIYF.

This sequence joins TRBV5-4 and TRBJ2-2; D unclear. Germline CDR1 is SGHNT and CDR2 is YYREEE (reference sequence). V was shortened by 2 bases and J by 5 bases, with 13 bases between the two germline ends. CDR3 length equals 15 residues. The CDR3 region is CASSLLVVGTGELFF. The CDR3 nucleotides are TGTGCCAGCAGCTTATTAGTAGTTGGTACCGGGGAGCTGTTTTTT.

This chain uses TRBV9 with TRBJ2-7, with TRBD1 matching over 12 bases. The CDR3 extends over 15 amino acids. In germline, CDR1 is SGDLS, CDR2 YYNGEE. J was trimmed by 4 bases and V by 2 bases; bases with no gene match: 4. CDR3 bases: TGTGCCAGCAGCGTGGGACAGGGGGCAGGGTACGAGCAGTACTTC. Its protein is CASSVGQGAGYEQYF.

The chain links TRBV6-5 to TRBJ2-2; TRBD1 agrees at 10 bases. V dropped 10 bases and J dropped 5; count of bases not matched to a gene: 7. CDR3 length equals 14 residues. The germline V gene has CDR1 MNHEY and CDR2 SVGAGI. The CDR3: CAIAQGQGTGELFF. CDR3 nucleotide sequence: TGTGCCATAGCCCAGGGACAGGGGACCGGGGAGCTGTTTTTT.

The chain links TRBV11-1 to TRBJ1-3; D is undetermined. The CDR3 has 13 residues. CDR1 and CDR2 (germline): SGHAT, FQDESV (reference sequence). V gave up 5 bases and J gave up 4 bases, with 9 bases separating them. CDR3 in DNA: TGTGCCAGCAGCGCAGACATAGGAAACACCATATATTTT. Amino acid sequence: CASSADIGNTIYF.

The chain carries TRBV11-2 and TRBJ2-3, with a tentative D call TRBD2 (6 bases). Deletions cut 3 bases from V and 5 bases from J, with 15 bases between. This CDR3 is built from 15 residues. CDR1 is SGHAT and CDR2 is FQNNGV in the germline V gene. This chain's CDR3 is CASSFRAGRGDTQYF. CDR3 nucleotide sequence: TGTGCCAGCAGCTTTCGAGCGGGCCGGGGAGATACGCAGTATTTT.

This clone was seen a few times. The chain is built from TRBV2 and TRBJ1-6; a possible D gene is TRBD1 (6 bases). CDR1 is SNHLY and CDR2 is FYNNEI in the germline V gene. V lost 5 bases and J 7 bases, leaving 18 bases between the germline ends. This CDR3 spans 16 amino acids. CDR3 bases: TGTGCCAGCAGTCAATTACAGGGAATGGGAAATTCACCCCTCCACTTT. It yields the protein CASSQLQGMGNSPLHF.